Presented here are 7 T cell receptor beta chains from one specimen sequenced in a study of memory CD4+ T cells and cytomegalovirus serostatus. TCRdb's copy holds only in-frame clones and misses some; the assay was immunoSEQ multiplex PCR. Counted here are around 45,000 clones, about three quarters occurring once; the ten biggest clones make up about 0.6%. Single viable CD3+CD4+CD8-CD45RO+ cells were sorted as the memory CD4+ T cells. The sample taken for sequencing was memory CD4+ T cells from blood. The origin of the receptors is an adult in good health and CMV-seronegative.

This rearrangement joins TRBV7-2 to TRBJ2-3; 7 nucleotides line up with TRBD1. The germline V gene encodes CDR1 SGHTA and CDR2 FQGNSA. The CDR3 extends over 15 amino acids. Losses at the gene ends were 1 base for V and 6 bases for J; bases not matched to a gene: 7. The CDR3: CASSLEKGGWDTQYF. In DNA form, the CDR3 reads TGTGCCAGCAGCTTAGAAAAAGGGGGCTGGGATACGCAGTATTTT.

The chain uses TRBV9 and TRBJ2-3; TRBD2 matches at 8 bases. With V trimmed by 0 bases and J by 4 bases, 7 bases remained unmatched. CDR1 is SGDLS and CDR2 is YYNGEE in the germline V gene. This CDR3 contains 16 residues. The CDR3 nucleotides read TGTGCCAGCAGCGTAGACGCGACTAGCGCTGCAGATACGCAGTATTTT. It translates to CASSVDATSAADTQYF. The full variable domain, completed using reference TRBV9 and TRBJ2-3, is DSGVTQTPKHLITATGQRVTLRCSPRSGDLSVYWYQQSLDQGLQFLIQYYNGEERAKGNILERFSAQQFPDLHSELNLSSLELGDSALYFCASSVDATSAADTQYFGPGTRLTVL.

CDR3 protein: CASERDTVAGNTIYF. Here the CDR3 DNA reads TGTGCCAGCGAACGGGACACCGTGGCAGGAAACACCATATATTTT. V and J are TRBV9 and TRBJ1-3; weak D call: TRBD1 (6 bases). CDR1 SGDLS and CDR2 YYNGEE come from the germline V gene. V shed 7 bases and J shed 4 bases, with 18 bases lying between them. This CDR3 is 15 amino acids long.

The chain joins TRBV7-3 to TRBJ2-1, with 8 bases matching TRBD2. CDR1 and CDR2 (germline): SGHTA, FQGTGA. CDR3 length equals 15 residues. V lost 5 bases to trimming and J lost 5 bases; unmatched junction nucleotides: 8. Here the CDR3 DNA reads TGTGCCAGCAGCATGTTAGCGGGGCTTGACAATGAGCAGTTCTTC. It encodes CASSMLAGLDNEQFF.

This clone was detected once. The chain carries TRBV10-3 and TRBJ1-1, with D perhaps matching TRBD1 (6 bases). Germline CDR1 ENHRY, CDR2 SYGVKD. This CDR3 is 15 amino acids long. The ends were cut back, 0 bases at V and 1 base at J, with 9 bases in the middle. CDR3 nucleotide sequence: TGTGCCATCAGTGAGTCCCGGGGGCCGAACACTGAAGCTTTCTTT. Translated, it gives CAISESRGPNTEAFF.

This clone has more than one count but fewer than ten. The chain employs TRBV7-8 and TRBJ1-6; tentative D call: TRBD1 (6 bases). Trimming stripped 4 bases from V and 9 bases from J, with 13 bases between. This CDR3 is built from 14 residues. Per germline, CDR1 SGHVS and CDR2 FQNEAQ. The CDR3 reads CASSSQGYGSPLHF. The CDR3 DNA reads TGTGCCAGCAGCTCACAGGGATACGGTTCACCCCTCCACTTT.

A few counts support this clone. The chain uses TRBV7-8 and TRBJ2-5; 11 bases are shared with TRBD2. The CDR3 totals 15 residues. Germline loops: CDR1 SGHVS, CDR2 FQNEAQ. V lost 2 bases, J lost 2 bases, and 1 base stayed unmatched. The CDR3: CASSLPSGGQETQYF. The DNA of the CDR3 is TGTGCCAGCAGCTTACCTAGCGGGGGGCAAGAGACCCAGTACTTC.